This T cell receptor beta chain originates from a study of CD8 T cells in Susac syndrome. Study observations and caveats: A relatively small number of individuals underwent TCR sequencing and HLA analysis.

The CDR3 runs to 15 residues. The ends were cut back, 5 bases at V and 3 bases at J, with 13 bases in the middle. Germline assignment: CDR1 SEHNR and CDR2 FQNEAQ (reference sequence). RNA amounts of roughly 0.45 to 1 ug underwent reverse transcription with random hexamers. The method of amplification for TCR beta CDR3 was immunoSEQ multiplex PCR, covering 54 Vbeta and 13 Jbeta. TCRdb re-analysed the immunoSEQ multiplex PCR reads in MiXCR, keeping a single row per CDR3 protein. Here the sample spans around 130,000 distinct CDR3 sequences, 80% to 85% being singletons. Concerning this clonotype itself: The target antigen is unknown.

Sequencing was done on a sample of CD8+ T cells from PBMCs. The chain couples TRBV7-9 to TRBJ2-2; D might be TRBD1 (6 bases). The sequence was obtained from a human donor with multiple sclerosis. The CDR3 is CASSTGSYDTGELFF. The CDR3 DNA is TGTGCCAGCAGCACAGGGAGTTACGACACCGGGGAGCTGTTTTTT.